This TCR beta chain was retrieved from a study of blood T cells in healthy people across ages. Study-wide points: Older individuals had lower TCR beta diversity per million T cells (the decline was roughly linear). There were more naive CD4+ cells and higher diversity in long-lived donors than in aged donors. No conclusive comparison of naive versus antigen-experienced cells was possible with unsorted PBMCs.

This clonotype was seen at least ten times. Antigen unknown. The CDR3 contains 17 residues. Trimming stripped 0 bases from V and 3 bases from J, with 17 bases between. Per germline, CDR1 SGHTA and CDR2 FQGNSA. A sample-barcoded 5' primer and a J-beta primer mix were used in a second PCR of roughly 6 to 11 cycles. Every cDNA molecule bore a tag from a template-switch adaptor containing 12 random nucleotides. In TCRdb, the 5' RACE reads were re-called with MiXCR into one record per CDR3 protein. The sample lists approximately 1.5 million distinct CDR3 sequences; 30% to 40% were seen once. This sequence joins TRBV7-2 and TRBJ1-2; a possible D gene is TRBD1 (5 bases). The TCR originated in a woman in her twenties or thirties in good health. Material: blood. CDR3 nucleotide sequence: TGTGCCAGCAGCTTAGCGGTGGACACTACTGGGTACTATGGCTACACCTTC. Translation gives CASSLAVDTTGYYGYTF.